The T cell receptor (beta chain) described here comes from a study of ipilimumab plus nivolumab after autologous stem cell transplantation. Whole-study context: The DLBCL cohort had primary refractory and relapsed disease, with 18-month progression-free survival of around 88% and 27%.

Broader study findings: TCR repertoire, Treg phenotype and gut microbiota reportedly support more study of this approach.

The assay was immunoSEQ multiplex PCR, and TCRdb's table has in-frame clones only and misses some. The repertoire holds around 15,000 clones, approximately 75% seen once, with approximately 19% in the top ten. On this clone itself: The antigen remains undetermined.

The CDR3 loop spans 14 amino acids. Per germline, CDR1 LGHNA and CDR2 YSLEER. V lost 4 bases and J lost 6, with 13 bases in between. Sequenced material: PBMCs, taken in a trial of ipilimumab plus nivolumab as post-transplant consolidation. The chain joins TRBV4-3 to TRBJ2-1; D not certain. This clonotype originated in a male donor with diffuse large B-cell lymphoma. Written as DNA, the CDR3 is TGCGCCAGCAGCCGCTTCTTCGGACCCAATGAGCAGTTCTTC. Residues: CASSRFFGPNEQFF.